These 24 T cell receptor beta chains were all obtained from the same sample, sequenced in a study of OX40 agonist ivuxolimab in advanced cancers. TCRdb's copy holds only in-frame clones and misses some; the assay was immunoSEQ multiplex PCR. The table includes around 94,000 clones, around nine tenths detected once. The source material was CD4+ or CD8+ T cells sorted from blood, sampled in a trial of the OX40 agonist ivuxolimab. Receptors originate from an adult with an advanced solid tumor such as melanoma, head and neck, liver or kidney cancer.

The rearrangement links TRBV19 to TRBJ2-1, with no clear D. Germline CDR1 is LNHDA and CDR2 is SQIVND (reference sequence). There are 13 residues in the CDR3. The V and J ends lost 1 base and 8 bases respectively, with 9 bases between them. CDR3 coding DNA: TGTGCCAGTAGTATAGCGTTTGAGGATGAGCAGTTCTTC. Its protein is CASSIAFEDEQFF.

The chain has TRBV7-3 and TRBJ2-2; 7 bases match TRBD1. V dropped 4 bases and J dropped 1; count of bases not matched to a gene: 3. The germline gives CDR1 SGHTA, CDR2 FQGTGA. CDR3 length: 15 amino acids. The DNA of the CDR3 is TGTGCCAGCAGCTCCCAGGGGGTGAACACCGGGGAGCTGTTTTTT. This codes for CASSSQGVNTGELFF.

This clone was counted once. V is TRBV2 and J is TRBJ1-4; 7 bases line up with TRBD1. V trimming: 2 bases; J trimming: 4 bases; junction bases outside the gene matches: 4. Germline V gene sequence: CDR1 SNHLY, CDR2 FYNNEI. This CDR3 has 15 residues. The CDR3 region is CASSELQGNNEKLFF. In nucleotides, the CDR3 is TGTGCCAGCAGTGAATTACAGGGGAATAATGAAAAACTGTTTTTT.

V is TRBV5-4 and J is TRBJ1-4, with 8 positions matching TRBD1. Germline V gene sequence: CDR1 SGHNT, CDR2 YYREEE (reference sequence). The CDR3 totals 14 residues. J gave up 2 bases and V 5 bases, and 2 bases lay outside the gene matches. CDR3 sequence (DNA): TGTGCCAGCAGACGGACAGGGACTAATGAAAAACTGTTTTTT. Residues: CASRRTGTNEKLFF.

The chain couples TRBV6-5 to TRBJ1-1; tentatively, D is TRBD1 (5 bases). CDR1 MNHEY and CDR2 SVGAGI come from the germline V gene. V lost 7 bases and J lost 7, with 13 bases in between. This CDR3 spans 12 amino acids. CDR3 protein: CASKWGDGEAFF. CDR3 nucleotide sequence: TGTGCCAGCAAGTGGGGGGACGGTGAAGCTTTCTTT.

The CDR3 sequence is CASSYRRGPTGTIYF. For the CDR3, the DNA is TGTGCCAGCAGTTATAGAAGGGGTCCCACAGGCACCATATATTTT. The chain has TRBV6-6 and TRBJ1-3, with D tentatively TRBD1 (5 bases). CDR3 size: 15 residues. Germline lookup yields CDR1 MNHNY and CDR2 SVGAGI (reference sequence). V was pared by 3 bases and J by 9 bases, with 18 bases between.

The chain employs TRBV28 and TRBJ2-5; D unclear. Germline CDR1 and CDR2: MDHEN and SYDVKM. The CDR3 totals 15 residues. V lost 3 bases to trimming and J lost 2 bases, with 13 bases between them. The CDR3: CASSLWGRVQETQYF. CDR3 DNA sequence: TGTGCCAGCAGTTTGTGGGGTCGGGTTCAAGAGACCCAGTACTTC.

The chain combines TRBV27 with TRBJ1-6; 7 positions match TRBD1. The CDR3 has 15 residues. With 6 bases clipped from V and 0 bases from J, the junction kept 2 bases outside the gene matches. Germline assignment: CDR1 MNHEY and CDR2 SMNVEV (reference sequence). The DNA for the CDR3 is TGTGCCAGCAGAACAGGGGACTCCTATAATTCACCCCTCCACTTT. Amino acid sequence: CASRTGDSYNSPLHF.

This clone was counted once. The chain links TRBV2 to TRBJ2-1; 8 bases map to TRBD2. Losses at the gene ends were 3 bases for V and 4 bases for J; bases not matched to a gene: 8. This CDR3 spans 16 amino acids. The germline gives CDR1 SNHLY, CDR2 FYNNEI. CDR3 region: CASSEFLAGRYNEQFF. The CDR3 bases are TGTGCCAGCAGTGAGTTTTTAGCGGGAAGGTACAATGAGCAGTTCTTC.

This sequence joins TRBV15 and TRBJ1-6, with a possible D match to TRBD1 (5 bases). Between the trimmed V and J ends, which lost 4 bases and 10 bases, there was a span of 11 bases. CDR3 size: 13 residues. Germline V gene lookup returns CDR1 LNHNV and CDR2 YYDKDF (reference sequence). In nucleotides, the CDR3 is TGTGCCACCAGCATAACAGGTACCTCACCCCTCCACTTT. Amino acid sequence: CATSITGTSPLHF.

The chain carries TRBV19 and TRBJ2-7; D ambiguous. CDR1 and CDR2 from the germline V gene are LNHDA and SQIVND (reference sequence). The V gene lost 3 bases and the J gene lost 0 bases, with 9 bases spanning the gap. The CDR3 runs 14 residues. This chain's CDR3 is CASSIWVSSYEQYF. DNA of the CDR3: TGTGCCAGTAGTATTTGGGTCAGCTCCTACGAGCAGTACTTC.

This clone has just one count. V gene TRBV21-1 combines with J gene TRBJ2-7; the D call of TRBD2 is as the table states it, not checked on the DNA. TRBV21-1 represents a pseudogene. The CDR3 length is 14 residues. The CDR3, as DNA: TGTGCCAGCAGCAAAGCGTCTGAGGGCCACGAGCAGTACTTC. Encoded protein: CASSKASEGHEQYF.

A remark on this clone: One end of the junction is discordant with germline, which a read error may explain. This chain links TRBV5-4 with TRBJ1-1; 7 bases agree with TRBD1. The CDR3 covers 12 residues. Per the germline V gene, CDR1 is SGHNT and CDR2 is YYREEE (reference sequence). The CDR3 reads CATHRGNSEAFF. CDR3 bases: TGTGCCACCCACAGGGGAAACAGTGAAGCTTTCTTT.

The chain joins TRBV20-1 to TRBJ2-7; no firm D call. Germline loops: CDR1 DFQATT, CDR2 SNEGSKA (reference sequence). The CDR3 has 10 amino acids. The V and J ends lost 5 bases and 6 bases respectively, with 8 bases between them. The CDR3 here is CSALRAEQYF. As DNA, the CDR3 is TGCAGTGCTCTCCGAGCCGAGCAGTACTTC.

J is TRBJ1-2 and V is TRBV6-5; possibly TRBD1 for D (5 bases). This CDR3 contains 14 residues. Trimming cost V 4 bases and J 6 bases, with 15 bases left between them. CDR1 MNHEY and CDR2 SVGAGI come from the germline V gene. CDR3 nucleotide sequence: TGTGCCAGCAGTTTTCTCCGGGACGGTGATGGCTACACCTTC. The encoded protein is CASSFLRDGDGYTF.

The chain joins TRBV6-5 to TRBJ1-2, with D tentatively TRBD1 (5 bases). The CDR3 has 12 residues. Germline V gives CDR1 MNHEY, CDR2 SVGAGI. V was shortened by 7 bases and J by 7 bases, with 13 bases between the two germline ends. The CDR3 region is CASTPGGSGYTF. The CDR3, as DNA: TGTGCCAGCACCCCGGGGGGATCTGGCTACACCTTC.

The chain employs TRBV21-1 and TRBJ1-2. TRBV21-1 is classified as a pseudogene. This CDR3 is built from 16 residues. The CDR3 nucleotides read TGTGCCAGCAGCCTTTGGGCAAGGCTGGGGAAGGATGGCTACACCTTC. Its protein product is CASSLWARLGKDGYTF.

The rearrangement links TRBV7-9 to TRBJ2-5; 7 bases agree with TRBD2. The CDR3 loop spans 17 amino acids. Germline CDR1 is SEHNR and CDR2 is FQNEAQ (reference sequence). After removal of 1 base from V and 1 base from J, the junction contained 9 bases not matched to a gene. The chain's CDR3 is CASSLVGMTGGQETQYF. Written as DNA, the CDR3 is TGTGCCAGCAGCTTAGTCGGCATGACGGGGGGCCAAGAGACCCAGTACTTC.

This clone was recorded a few times. The V and J genes are TRBV5-1 and TRBJ1-2, with TRBD1 as a possible D gene (5 bases). The germline V and J ends were trimmed by 3 bases and 8 bases, with 20 bases remaining between them. The length of the CDR3 is 15 residues. The germline gives CDR1 SGHRS, CDR2 YFSETQ. The DNA for the CDR3 is TGCGCCAGCAGCTCAGACCCCGGGACGGCGGGAGGCTACACCTTC. Translated: CASSSDPGTAGGYTF.

As DNA, the CDR3 is TGTGCCAGTAGTATTGGTCAGGGGCAGGACTATGGCTACACCTTC. It codes for CASSIGQGQDYGYTF. The rearrangement joins TRBV19 to TRBJ1-2, with D possibly matching TRBD1 (6 bases). V was shortened by 3 bases and J by 3 bases, with 14 bases between the two germline ends. The CDR3 runs to 15 residues. Germline CDR1 and CDR2: LNHDA and SQIVND (reference sequence). Complete variable domain (other parts from reference TRBV19 and TRBJ1-2): DGGITQSPKYLFRKEGQNVTLSCEQNLNHDAMYWYRQDPGQGLRLIYYSQIVNDFQKGDIAEGYSVSREKKESFPLTVTSAQKNPTAFYLCASSIGQGQDYGYTFGSGTRLTVV.

The chain carries TRBV7-2 and TRBJ2-7; TRBD2 aligns across 7 bases. This CDR3 comprises 16 residues. The ends lost 5 bases at V and 4 bases at J; junction bases unmatched: 14. Germline CDR1 reads SGHTA; CDR2 reads FQGNSA. The CDR3 coding sequence is TGTGCCAGCAGCCCCGACCCACTAGCGAGTTTATACGAGCAGTACTTC. The encoded protein is CASSPDPLASLYEQYF.

J is TRBJ2-7 and V is TRBV7-9, with D hard to call. The CDR3 contains 14 residues. Germline V CDR1 and CDR2: SEHNR, FQNEAQ (reference sequence). Trimming removed 5 bases at V and 0 bases at J, with 11 bases between. The CDR3 loop reads CASSAIGLSYEQYF. The CDR3 nucleotides read TGTGCCAGCAGCGCCATAGGGCTCTCCTACGAGCAGTACTTC. Full variable domain (rest looked up from reference TRBV7-9 and TRBJ2-7): DTGVSQNPRHKITKRGQNVTFRCDPISEHNRLYWYRQTLGQGPEFLTYFQNEAQLEKSRLLSDRFSAERPKGSFSTLEIQRTEQGDSAMYLCASSAIGLSYEQYFGPGTRLTVT.

The genes are TRBV29-1 and TRBJ2-7, with 9 positions matching TRBD1. The germline gives CDR1 SQVTM, CDR2 ANQGSEA. CDR3 length: 14 amino acids. Trimming removed 6 bases from V and 7 bases from J; junction bases left unmatched: 13. The CDR3 spells CSVRKGQGVGEQYF. The CDR3 region has the DNA TGCAGCGTCCGGAAGGGACAGGGCGTTGGGGAGCAGTACTTC.

This chain connects TRBV29-1 to TRBJ1-2; TRBD1 agrees at 8 bases. CDR1 and CDR2 (germline): SQVTM, ANQGSEA. J was trimmed by 6 bases and V by 8 bases; bases with no gene match: 11. The CDR3 covers 13 residues. In DNA, the CDR3 is TGCAGCTGGCAGAGGCAGGGGGCAGATGGCTACACCTTC. Its translation: CSWQRQGADGYTF. The variable domain in full, completed from reference TRBV29-1 and TRBJ1-2, reads SAVISQKPSRDICQRGTSLTIQCQVDSQVTMMFWYRQQPGQSLTLIATANQGSEATYESGFVIDKFPISRPNLTFSTLTVSNMSPEDSSIYLCSWQRQGADGYTFGSGTRLTVV.